These 25 T cell receptor beta chains share one sample of origin, sequenced in a study of blood T cell repertoires in COVID-19. The method was immunoSEQ multiplex PCR; TCRdb's version includes in-frame clones alone and lacks a portion of them. The sample lists roughly 140,000 clones; just under 85% were seen once. The sample comprised peripheral blood. All receptors come from a woman aged 40-49 years with active or convalescent COVID-19.

This chain uses TRBV5-1 with TRBJ1-1, with 8 bases fitting TRBD1. Germline assignment: CDR1 SGHRS and CDR2 YFSETQ. The CDR3 extends over 15 amino acids. J was trimmed by 1 base and V by 1 base; bases with no gene match: 3. The CDR3 coding sequence is TGCGCCAGCAGCTTGTTTACAGGGGGGAACACTGAAGCTTTCTTT. Protein sequence: CASSLFTGGNTEAFF.

The chain couples TRBV7-9 to TRBJ1-2; 12 bases are a match to TRBD1. CDR1 and CDR2 (germline): SEHNR, FQNEAQ (reference sequence). This CDR3 contains 16 residues. With V trimmed by 5 bases and J by 7 bases, 11 bases remained unmatched. CDR3 DNA sequence: TGTGCCAGCAGCGAATCCGGGACAGGGGGCGCTCTTGGCTACACCTTC. It encodes CASSESGTGGALGYTF.

This rearrangement joins TRBV3-1 (or the pseudogene TRBV3-2) to TRBJ2-3; D unclear. The CDR3 is made up of 12 amino acids. Germline V gene sequence: CDR1 LGHDT, CDR2 YNNKEL (reference sequence). V shed 4 bases and J shed 5 bases, with 7 bases lying between them. The CDR3 sequence is CASSPRLDTQYF. CDR3 DNA: TGTGCCAGCAGCCCTCGGTTAGATACGCAGTATTTT.

This chain connects TRBV10-2 to TRBJ1-1; 7 bases line up with TRBD1. The ends lost 4 bases at V and 1 base at J; junction bases unmatched: 3. The germline CDR1 and CDR2 sequences are WSHSY and SAAADI. The CDR3 covers 14 residues. CDR3 coding DNA: TGCGCCAGCAGTGGGGACAGAAGGAACACTGAAGCTTTCTTT. Translation gives CASSGDRRNTEAFF.

This chain joins TRBV14 and TRBJ2-7; 11 bases agree with TRBD2. Trimming took 2 bases from V and 1 from J; bases not matched to a gene: 7. The CDR3 length is 17 residues. Germline loops: CDR1 SGHDN, CDR2 FVKESK. CDR3 nucleotide sequence: TGTGCCAGCAGCCAATGGGGGGGACTAGCGGCGTCCTACGAGCAGTACTTC. Translation gives CASSQWGGLAASYEQYF.

This clone was seen just once. J is TRBJ2-7 and V is TRBV27, with 8 bases matching TRBD1. The CDR3 consists of 15 residues. Looked up from germline, CDR1 is MNHEY and CDR2 is SMNVEV (reference sequence). Losses at the gene ends were 5 bases for V and 6 bases for J; bases not matched to a gene: 12. CDR3 DNA: TGTGCCAGCAGTCCTGGACAGGGCCTCCTGTTCGAGCAGTACTTC. This encodes CASSPGQGLLFEQYF.

V is TRBV7-7 and J is TRBJ1-5; D is perhaps TRBD1 (5 bases). With 3 bases removed from V and 8 bases from J, the gap between germline ends came to 14 bases. From germline, CDR1 is SSHAT and CDR2 FNYEAQ (reference sequence). This CDR3 has 14 amino acids. The DNA for the CDR3 is TGTGCCAGCAGCTTTCCGGGGGGGGAAAAGCCCCAGCATTTT. It is translated as CASSFPGGEKPQHF.

The chain uses TRBV28 and TRBJ1-1; D is ambiguous. CDR3 length equals 16 residues. V was cut by 8 bases and J by 1 base, with 20 bases left in between. The germline V gene encodes CDR1 MDHEN and CDR2 SYDVKM. The CDR3 coding sequence is TGTGCCAGCCTCCCCCGGACTCGGCGGAGGAACACTGAAGCTTTCTTT. Translating it yields CASLPRTRRRNTEAFF.

As regards this clone: At the DNA level, this CDR3 is encoded by other sequences in the same sample as well. The V call is TRBV24-1, the J call TRBJ2-7, with TRBD2 matching 7 bases. Germline CDR1 and CDR2: KGHDR and SFDVKD. This CDR3 has 13 residues. The V gene end was trimmed by 4 bases and the J gene end by 6 bases; junction bases not matched to a gene: 5. The CDR3 loop reads CATSDPGRGEQYF. The CDR3 DNA follows: TGTGCCACCAGTGACCCAGGGAGGGGCGAGCAGTACTTC.

The chain recombines TRBV7-2 with TRBJ2-7, with 9 positions matching TRBD1. V lost 3 bases to trimming and J lost 6 bases; unmatched junction nucleotides: 6. In germline, CDR1 is SGHTA, CDR2 FQGNSA. The CDR3 loop spans 14 amino acids. CDR3 sequence: CASSFSGQGSEQYF. The CDR3 coding sequence is TGTGCCAGCAGCTTCTCAGGACAGGGGAGCGAGCAGTACTTC.

The chain has TRBV28 and TRBJ2-2; tentatively, D is TRBD1 (7 bases). The CDR3 loop spans 16 amino acids. Germline loops: CDR1 MDHEN, CDR2 SYDVKM. Deletions cut 5 bases from V and 7 bases from J, with 20 bases between. The CDR3 nucleotides read TGTGCCAGCAGTCTCTCTCAGGGGGGCGGTGGCGGGGAGCTGTTTTTT. Protein: CASSLSQGGGGGELFF.

This rearrangement joins TRBV6-5 to TRBJ1-5; D ambiguous. Germline loops: CDR1 MNHEY, CDR2 SVGAGI. The CDR3 spans 15 residues. Trimming pared 4 bases from V and 0 bases from J, leaving 10 bases between. In nucleotides, the CDR3 is TGTGCCAGCAGTTTCACAAGACATAGCAATCAGCCCCAGCATTTT. Residues: CASSFTRHSNQPQHF.

The chain recombines TRBV14 with TRBJ2-7; 7 nucleotides match TRBD1. The CDR3 spans 16 residues. Germline lookup yields CDR1 SGHDN and CDR2 FVKESK. Trimming took 1 base from V and 0 from J; bases not matched to a gene: 6. CDR3 amino acids: CASSQADRTSSYEQYF. In nucleotides, the CDR3 is TGTGCCAGCAGCCAAGCGGACAGGACGAGCTCCTACGAGCAGTACTTC.

This clone has only one observation. The rearrangement links TRBV28 to TRBJ1-2; D is unresolved. The germline V and J ends were trimmed by 7 bases and 8 bases, with 14 bases remaining between them. This CDR3 has 12 residues. CDR1 and CDR2 from the germline V gene are MDHEN and SYDVKM. In nucleotides, the CDR3 is TGTGCCAGCACCAGAGGAGGGAACGGCTACACCTTC. It is translated as CASTRGGNGYTF.

V is TRBV7-9 and J is TRBJ2-5; 11 bases map to TRBD2. With V trimmed by 0 bases and J by 3 bases, 0 bases remained unmatched. Germline V gene data show CDR1 as SEHNR and CDR2 as FQNEAQ (reference sequence). CDR3 length: 15 residues. CDR3 amino acids: CASSLAGLAEETQYF. The CDR3 DNA is TGTGCCAGCAGCTTAGCGGGACTAGCGGAAGAGACCCAGTACTTC. The variable domain in full, completed from reference TRBV7-9 and TRBJ2-5, reads DTGVSQNPRHKITKRGQNVTFRCDPISEHNRLYWYRQTLGQGPEFLTYFQNEAQLEKSRLLSDRFSAERPKGSFSTLEIQRTEQGDSAMYLCASSLAGLAEETQYFGPGTRLLVL.

This chain uses TRBV3-1 (or the pseudogene TRBV3-2) with TRBJ1-3, with D unresolved. The CDR3 is 17 amino acids. Per the germline V gene, CDR1 is LGHDT and CDR2 is YNNKEL (reference sequence). With 4 bases removed from V and 2 bases from J, the gap between germline ends came to 18 bases. The CDR3 sequence is CASSPSAPFSPGNTIYF. CDR3 nucleotides: TGTGCCAGCAGCCCGAGTGCCCCATTTTCTCCTGGAAACACCATATATTTT.

The count of this clone is one. This rearrangement joins TRBV27 to TRBJ2-7; 13 bases match TRBD2. The germline V gene has CDR1 MNHEY and CDR2 SMNVEV (reference sequence). J lost 7 bases, V lost 0 bases, and 9 bases had no gene match. The CDR3 contains 17 residues. The CDR3 region is CASSLSGLAGSVREQYF. As DNA, the CDR3 is TGTGCCAGCAGTTTATCGGGACTAGCGGGATCCGTCAGGGAGCAGTACTTC.

The rearrangement links TRBV28 to TRBJ2-1; TRBD1 matches at 8 bases. The J segment lost 9 bases and the V segment lost 6 bases, leaving 13 bases of the junction unmatched. There are 15 residues in the CDR3. Germline V gene sequence: CDR1 MDHEN, CDR2 SYDVKM. The CDR3: CASRSGGEASSEQFF. Written as DNA, the CDR3 is TGTGCCAGCAGATCAGGGGGCGAGGCCTCGAGTGAGCAGTTCTTC.

V gene TRBV5-8 combines with J gene TRBJ2-7, with D maybe TRBD1 (7 bases). V shed 2 bases and J shed 1 base, with 13 bases lying between them. This CDR3 has 15 residues. Germline V gene lookup returns CDR1 SGHTS and CDR2 YDEGEE. This chain's CDR3 is CASSFRRGESYEQYF. CDR3 nucleotides: TGTGCCAGCAGCTTCCGCAGGGGGGAGTCCTACGAGCAGTACTTC.

The chain uses TRBV4-1 and TRBJ2-5, with 8 nucleotides matching TRBD2. With 0 bases clipped from V and 5 bases from J, the junction kept 5 bases outside the gene matches. The germline CDR1 and CDR2 sequences are MGHRA and YSYEKL. The CDR3 extends over 15 amino acids. The CDR3 region has the DNA TGCGCCAGCAGCCAAGACATTCCTAGCGGGGAGACCCAGTACTTC. Amino acid sequence: CASSQDIPSGETQYF.

This rearrangement joins TRBV2 to TRBJ1-1; weak D call: TRBD1 (5 bases). Germline assignment: CDR1 SNHLY and CDR2 FYNNEI. The V end was cut by 6 bases, the J end by 4 bases, with 12 bases between. The CDR3 has 13 residues. The CDR3 bases are TGTGCCAGCAGCCAGGGCGAAATCACTGAAGCTTTCTTT. Encoded protein: CASSQGEITEAFF.

This rearrangement joins TRBV5-1 to TRBJ2-1, with 7 bases identical to TRBD2. Per the germline V gene, CDR1 is SGHRS and CDR2 is YFSETQ. J was trimmed by 6 bases and V by 4 bases; bases with no gene match: 13. The CDR3 runs 16 residues. The CDR3 DNA reads as TGCGCCAGCAGCCCCGCCCTCGGGAGGACGCTCAATGAGCAGTTCTTC. It encodes CASSPALGRTLNEQFF.

This chain joins TRBV6-6 and TRBJ2-1; 7 nucleotides match TRBD2. V trimming: 7 bases; J trimming: 12 bases; junction bases outside the gene matches: 6. The CDR3 consists of 11 residues. Germline CDR1 reads MNHNY; CDR2 reads SVGAGI (reference sequence). CDR3 bases: TGTGCCAGCAACGAGCGGGAATGGCAGTTCTTC. It codes for CASNEREWQFF.

The gene calls are TRBV6-5 and TRBJ1-1, with 7 bases fitting TRBD1. The CDR3 is made up of 15 amino acids. In germline, CDR1 is MNHEY, CDR2 SVGAGI. Trimming removed 6 bases from V and 11 bases from J; junction bases left unmatched: 18. The CDR3 spells CASRRQDRVGVKAFF. In nucleotides, the CDR3 is TGTGCCAGCAGGAGGCAAGACAGGGTGGGCGTGAAGGCTTTCTTT.

The chain carries TRBV28 and TRBJ1-2; D is possibly TRBD1 (5 bases). The germline gives CDR1 MDHEN, CDR2 SYDVKM. V was pared by 8 bases and J by 5 bases, with 21 bases between. This CDR3 is 15 amino acids long. Written as DNA, the CDR3 is TGTGCCAGCTCCTCGGGGGGAGGCGCGCAGTATGGCTACACCTTC. Translation gives CASSSGGGAQYGYTF.